The next 21 T cell receptor beta chains were all read from a single sample in a study of CD8+ T cells in alopecia areata. Extraction and reverse transcription of RNA yielded cDNA as the sequencing template. Measured with immunoSEQ multiplex PCR; TCRdb has only the in-frame clones, and not every one. This table has 90,000 to 130,000 clones, 59% appearing once. Sequencing was carried out using CD8+ T cells sorted from blood. All receptors come from a human donor in good health.

The rearrangement joins TRBV5-4 to TRBJ2-3, with TRBD2 matching 8 bases. The germline V gene encodes CDR1 SGHNT and CDR2 YYREEE (reference sequence). This CDR3 region has 14 residues. With 6 bases clipped from V and 5 bases from J, the junction kept 8 bases outside the gene matches. Here the CDR3 reads CASTHTGGKDTQYF. CDR3 sequence (DNA): TGTGCCAGCACCCATACGGGGGGGAAAGATACGCAGTATTTT.

This clone was observed a handful of times. The J gene is TRBJ2-5, the V gene TRBV30; D may correspond to TRBD1 or TRBD2 (6 bases each). TRBJ2-7 matches the DNA end more closely, so the J call is doubtful. Germline assignment: CDR1 GTSNPN and CDR2 SVGIG (reference sequence). The CDR3 is 12 residues long. CDR3 nucleotides: TGTGCCTGGAGCGGGGGCCCCTACGAGCAGTACTTC. It specifies CAWSGGPYEQYF.

There are a few counts of this clone. The V gene is TRBV10-3, the J gene TRBJ1-6; D gene uncertain. There are 17 residues in the CDR3. Per germline, CDR1 ENHRY and CDR2 SYGVKD. Between the trimmed V and J ends, which lost 0 bases and 0 bases, there was a span of 9 bases. DNA of the CDR3: TGTGCCATCAGTGAGTCGGCGGAGAGCTCCTATAATTCACCCCTCCACTTT. It specifies CAISESAESSYNSPLHF.

The J gene is TRBJ2-6, the V gene TRBV19; TRBD1 agrees at 10 bases. This CDR3 is 15 amino acids long. Looked up from germline, CDR1 is LNHDA and CDR2 is SQIVND (reference sequence). V dropped 10 bases and J dropped 2; count of bases not matched to a gene: 5. CDR3 in amino acids: CATGTGVTGANVLTF. The CDR3 nucleotides are TGTGCCACCGGGACAGGGGTCACTGGGGCCAACGTCCTGACTTTC.

The rearrangement links TRBV25-1 to TRBJ1-1; 10 bases match TRBD1. The CDR3 totals 14 residues. Germline values: CDR1 MGHDK, CDR2 SYGVNS. V shed 1 base, J shed 6 bases, and the junction held 2 bases outside the gene matches. The CDR3, as DNA: TGTGCCAGCAGTGAATGGGACAGGGGAGCTGAAGCTTTCTTT. This encodes CASSEWDRGAEAFF.

This clone was observed a handful of times. This sequence joins TRBV29-1 and TRBJ1-1; 11 bases fit TRBD1. The CDR3 is made up of 16 amino acids. CDR1 and CDR2 from the germline V gene are SQVTM and ANQGSEA. The V and J ends lost 4 bases and 3 bases, in that order; junction bases with no gene match: 10. The CDR3 reads CSVVKDRGPVDTEAFF. In DNA, the CDR3 is TGCAGCGTTGTAAAGGACAGGGGGCCGGTGGACACTGAAGCTTTCTTT.

Notes on this clone: A single base is all that separates this from a far larger clone, so a read error is likely. V and J are TRBV5-4 and TRBJ2-2; 8 nucleotides agree with TRBD1. V shed 4 bases, J shed 1 base, and the junction held 3 bases outside the gene matches. Looked up from germline, CDR1 is SGHNT and CDR2 is YYREEE (reference sequence). This CDR3 spans 15 amino acids. CDR3 nucleotide sequence: TGTGCCAGCAGCCCGACAGGGGAGAACACCGGGGAGCTGTTTTTT. Its translation: CASSPTGENTGELFF.

This clone turned up a few times. The chain couples TRBV5-6 to TRBJ2-4; D not resolved. In germline, CDR1 is SGHDT, CDR2 YYEEEE. The length of the CDR3 is 14 residues. Trimming took 4 bases from V and 0 from J, leaving 8 bases between them. The CDR3 nucleotides read TGTGCCAGCAGCCCTCCACTAGCCAAAAACATTCAGTACTTC. Its translation: CASSPPLAKNIQYF.

This chain connects TRBV11-2 to TRBJ2-2; 10 bases agree with TRBD1. V lost 4 bases to trimming and J lost 1 base; unmatched junction nucleotides: 12. This CDR3 comprises 19 residues. Per germline, CDR1 SGHAT and CDR2 FQNNGV. DNA for the CDR3: TGTGCCAGCAGCTACATTCCGGGGACAGGGGAATGGAACACCGGGGAGCTGTTTTTT. This encodes CASSYIPGTGEWNTGELFF.

This clone was detected only a few times. The V call is TRBV29-1, the J call TRBJ1-2; 8 positions agree with TRBD1. This CDR3 has 13 amino acids. Germline lookup yields CDR1 SQVTM and CDR2 ANQGSEA. J lost 8 bases, V lost 3 bases, and 8 bases had no gene match. CDR3 protein: CSVDVSGGLGYTF. CDR3 nucleotides: TGCAGCGTTGACGTGTCAGGGGGCTTAGGCTACACCTTC.

This chain joins TRBV5-4 and TRBJ2-5; TRBD1 is a possible D gene (6 bases). CDR3 size: 12 residues. Germline CDR1 reads SGHNT; CDR2 reads YYREEE (reference sequence). V dropped 3 bases and J dropped 5 bases, with 8 bases sitting between them. CDR3 region: CASSWGQETQYF. The CDR3 DNA sequence: TGTGCCAGCAGCTGGGGGCAGGAGACCCAGTACTTC.

The genes are TRBV7-9 and TRBJ2-3, with D unresolved. The V gene's germline CDR1 is SEHNR and CDR2 FQNEAQ (reference sequence). The CDR3 runs to 16 residues. Trimming shortened V by 5 bases and J by 6 bases, and 21 bases separated the two germline ends. In nucleotides, the CDR3 is TGTGCCAGCAGCCAGCAAACATATGGTGGTGTGGATACGCAGTATTTT. Translating it yields CASSQQTYGGVDTQYF.

This clone appeared once. The V call is TRBV29-1, the J call TRBJ2-7; TRBD1 matches at 10 bases. The CDR3 is 16 residues long. V shed 0 bases, J shed 2 bases, and the junction held 7 bases outside the gene matches. Germline V CDR1 and CDR2: SQVTM, ANQGSEA. CDR3 DNA sequence: TGCAGCGTTGAAGATTTGGGGACAGGGGCCACCTACGAGCAGTACTTC. It specifies CSVEDLGTGATYEQYF.

This clone was detected only a few times. The chain joins TRBV5-4 to TRBJ2-1; D gene ambiguous. This CDR3 has 13 residues. CDR1 and CDR2 from the germline V gene are SGHNT and YYREEE (reference sequence). V dropped 1 base and J dropped 8 bases, with 10 bases sitting between them. The CDR3 bases are TGTGCCAGCAGCTTGAAGCTTCCGGATGAGCAGTTCTTC. This codes for CASSLKLPDEQFF.

This clone was observed a handful of times. V usage is TRBV11-2 and J usage is TRBJ1-6; D unresolved. Looked up from germline, CDR1 is SGHAT and CDR2 is FQNNGV. V lost 2 bases and J lost 0, with 14 bases in between. The CDR3 has 18 amino acids. The CDR3 region is CASSLTRGLSSYNSPLHF. The CDR3 nucleotides are TGTGCCAGCAGCTTAACTCGGGGATTGAGCTCCTATAATTCACCCCTCCACTTT.

This chain joins TRBV27 and TRBJ1-2, with D maybe TRBD1 (5 bases). From germline, CDR1 is MNHEY and CDR2 SMNVEV (reference sequence). Trimming removed 8 bases at V and 6 bases at J, with 22 bases between. The CDR3 has 15 residues. The CDR3 DNA reads TGTGCCAGCGCCGATCTCCAGCGGGGGTCGGATGGCTACACCTTC. It encodes CASADLQRGSDGYTF.

The chain's CDR3 is CASSWAGVVINEQFF. The CDR3 DNA sequence: TGTGCCAGCAGCTGGGCAGGGGTGGTAATCAATGAGCAGTTCTTC. The chain is built from TRBV7-9 and TRBJ2-1; a possible D gene is TRBD1 (6 bases). Per the germline V gene, CDR1 is SEHNR and CDR2 is FQNEAQ (reference sequence). The CDR3 is 15 residues long. Between the trimmed V and J ends, which lost 4 bases and 6 bases, there was a span of 16 bases.

CDR3 loop: CATSPGGAIGYTF. The CDR3 DNA sequence: TGTGCCACCAGCCCCGGGGGCGCGATTGGCTACACCTTC. V gene TRBV15 combines with J gene TRBJ1-2; a weak D match, TRBD1 (6 bases). V was cut by 5 bases and J by 7 bases, with 14 bases left in between. CDR3 size: 13 residues. Germline V gene lookup returns CDR1 LNHNV and CDR2 YYDKDF (reference sequence).

V usage is TRBV9 and J usage is TRBJ2-5, with D possibly being TRBD1 (6 bases). The germline V gene has CDR1 SGDLS and CDR2 YYNGEE. The CDR3 is made up of 15 amino acids. V was cut by 0 bases and J by 5 bases, with 14 bases left in between. In DNA, the CDR3 is TGTGCCAGCAGCGTAGGGGTTGGGGGCACGGAGACCCAGTACTTC. This codes for CASSVGVGGTETQYF.

This clone was detected a few times. V is TRBV5-4 and J is TRBJ2-4; TRBD2 agrees at 9 bases. The length of the CDR3 is 15 residues. The V and J ends lost 3 bases and 7 bases, in that order; junction bases with no gene match: 8. Germline CDR1 and CDR2: SGHNT and YYREEE (reference sequence). CDR3 DNA sequence: TGTGCCAGCAGCTCCCCCGGGGCGGGGGGGAACATTCAGTACTTC. Amino acids: CASSSPGAGGNIQYF.

Comment on this clone: The same CDR3 arises from other DNA sequences in this sample as well. The rearrangement joins TRBV7-9 to TRBJ1-2; 7 bases align to TRBD1. J gave up 5 bases and V 5 bases, and 5 bases lay outside the gene matches. Per germline, CDR1 SEHNR and CDR2 FQNEAQ (reference sequence). The CDR3 is 13 residues long. CDR3 in DNA: TGTGCCAGCAGCCCGGGACAGTCGTATGGCTACACCTTC. Protein: CASSPGQSYGYTF.